This TCR beta chain appears in the sequencing data of a study of blood T cell repertoires in COVID-19. Study as a whole: From the United States, Italy and Spain came samples of acute and convalescent COVID-19.

Per the authors' pipeline: Amplification of reference gene primers was used by the study to estimate nucleated cell counts. Produced via immunoSEQ multiplex PCR; TCRdb's table is partial and in-frame only. Clone size and V and J calls were adopted from that table, with D and trimming inferred from the DNA. The table includes around 100,000 clones, about 88% detected once. The germline V gene has CDR1 SEHNR and CDR2 FQNEAQ (reference sequence). The CDR3 consists of 14 residues. Trimming removed 3 bases at V and 4 bases at J, with 12 bases between. Sequenced input: peripheral blood. The V gene is TRBV7-9, the J gene TRBJ2-5, with D possibly matching TRBD2 (6 bases). The TCR was taken from an older woman with acute or convalescent COVID-19. CDR3 amino acids: CASSFGGVGETQYF. CDR3 DNA: TGTGCCAGCAGCTTTGGCGGGGTCGGAGAGACCCAGTACTTC. The full variable domain, rest sourced from reference TRBV7-9 and TRBJ2-5, is DTGVSQNPRHKITKRGQNVTFRCDPISEHNRLYWYRQTLGQGPEFLTYFQNEAQLEKSRLLSDRFSAERPKGSFSTLEIQRTEQGDSAMYLCASSFGGVGETQYFGPGTRLLVL.